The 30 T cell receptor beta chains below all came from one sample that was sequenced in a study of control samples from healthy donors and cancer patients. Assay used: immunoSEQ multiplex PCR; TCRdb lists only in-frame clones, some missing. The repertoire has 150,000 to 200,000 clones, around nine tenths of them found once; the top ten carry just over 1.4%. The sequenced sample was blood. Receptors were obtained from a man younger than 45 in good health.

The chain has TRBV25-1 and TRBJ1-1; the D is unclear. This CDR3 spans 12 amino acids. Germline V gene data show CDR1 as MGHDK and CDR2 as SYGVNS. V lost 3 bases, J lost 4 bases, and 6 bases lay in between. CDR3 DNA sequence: TGTGCCAGCAGTGATGGCCTCACTGAAGCTTTCTTT. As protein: CASSDGLTEAFF. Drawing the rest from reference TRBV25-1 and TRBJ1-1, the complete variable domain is EADIYQTPRYLVIGTGKKITLECSQTMGHDKMYWYQQDPGMELHLIHYSYGVNSTEKGDLSSESTVSRIRTEHFPLTLESARPSHTSQYLCASSDGLTEAFFGQGTRLTVV.

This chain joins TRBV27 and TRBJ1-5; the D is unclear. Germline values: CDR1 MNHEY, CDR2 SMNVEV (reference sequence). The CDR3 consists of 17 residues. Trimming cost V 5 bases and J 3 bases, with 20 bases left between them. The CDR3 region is CASSLRRDPGLNQPQHF. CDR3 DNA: TGTGCCAGCAGTCTTCGCAGAGACCCCGGACTCAATCAGCCCCAGCATTTT.

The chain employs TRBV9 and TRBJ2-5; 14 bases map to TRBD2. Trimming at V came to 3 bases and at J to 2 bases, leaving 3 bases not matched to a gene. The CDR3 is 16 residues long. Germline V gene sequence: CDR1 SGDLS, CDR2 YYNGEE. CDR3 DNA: TGTGCCAGCAGCGCGGGACTAGCGGGGGCTCAAGAGACCCAGTACTTC. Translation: CASSAGLAGAQETQYF.

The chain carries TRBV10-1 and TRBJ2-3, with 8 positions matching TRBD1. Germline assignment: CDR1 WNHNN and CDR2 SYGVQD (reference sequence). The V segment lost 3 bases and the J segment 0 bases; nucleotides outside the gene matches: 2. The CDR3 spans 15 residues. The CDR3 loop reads CASSDRGLSTDTQYF. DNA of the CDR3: TGCGCCAGCAGTGACAGGGGGCTGAGCACAGATACGCAGTATTTT.

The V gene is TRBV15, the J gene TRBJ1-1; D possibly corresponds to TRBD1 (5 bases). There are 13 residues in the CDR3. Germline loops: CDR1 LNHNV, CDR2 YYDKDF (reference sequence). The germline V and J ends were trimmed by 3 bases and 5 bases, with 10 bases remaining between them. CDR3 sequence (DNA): TGTGCCACCAGCAGGACGGAGGGGACTGAAGCTTTCTTT. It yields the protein CATSRTEGTEAFF.

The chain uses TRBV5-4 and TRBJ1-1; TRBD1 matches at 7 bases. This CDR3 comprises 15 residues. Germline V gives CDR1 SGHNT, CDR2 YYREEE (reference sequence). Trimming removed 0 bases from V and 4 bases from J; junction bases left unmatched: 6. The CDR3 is CASSLAGGKGTEAFF. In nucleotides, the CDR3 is TGTGCCAGCAGCTTGGCAGGGGGGAAGGGCACTGAAGCTTTCTTT.

This CDR3 reads CASSPASTDTQYF. The DNA of the CDR3 is TGTGCCAGCAGTCCTGCTAGCACAGATACGCAGTATTTT. The chain couples TRBV28 to TRBJ2-3; the D is unclear. This CDR3 region has 13 residues. CDR1 is MDHEN and CDR2 is SYDVKM in the germline V gene. V was shortened by 5 bases and J by 0 bases, with 6 bases between the two germline ends.

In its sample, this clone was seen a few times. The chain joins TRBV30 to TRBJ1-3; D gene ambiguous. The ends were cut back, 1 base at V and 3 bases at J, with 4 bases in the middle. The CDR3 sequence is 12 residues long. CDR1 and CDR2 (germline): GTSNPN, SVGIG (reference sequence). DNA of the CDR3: TGTGCCTGGAGTGATCATGGAAACACCATATATTTT. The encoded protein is CAWSDHGNTIYF.

The DNA of the CDR3 is TGTGCCAGCAGCTTAGCAGAGAACACTGAAGCTTTCTTT. This codes for CASSLAENTEAFF. The V gene is TRBV7-9, the J gene TRBJ1-1; D remains ambiguous. This CDR3 has 13 amino acids. Per germline, CDR1 SEHNR and CDR2 FQNEAQ (reference sequence). Between the trimmed V and J ends, which lost 0 bases and 1 base, there was a span of 3 bases.

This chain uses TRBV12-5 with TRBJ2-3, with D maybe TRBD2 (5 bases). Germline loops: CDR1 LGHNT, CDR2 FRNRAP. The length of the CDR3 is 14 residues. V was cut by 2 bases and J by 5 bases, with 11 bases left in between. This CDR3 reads CASGLSIEGDTQYF. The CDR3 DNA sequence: TGTGCTAGTGGTTTGTCGATTGAGGGAGATACGCAGTATTTT.

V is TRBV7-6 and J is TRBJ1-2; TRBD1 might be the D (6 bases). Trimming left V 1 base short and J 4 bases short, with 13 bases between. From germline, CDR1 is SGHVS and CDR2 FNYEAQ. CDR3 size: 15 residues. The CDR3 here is CASSLGQGYPYGYTF. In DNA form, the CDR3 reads TGTGCCAGCAGCTTAGGGCAGGGGTATCCCTATGGCTACACCTTC.

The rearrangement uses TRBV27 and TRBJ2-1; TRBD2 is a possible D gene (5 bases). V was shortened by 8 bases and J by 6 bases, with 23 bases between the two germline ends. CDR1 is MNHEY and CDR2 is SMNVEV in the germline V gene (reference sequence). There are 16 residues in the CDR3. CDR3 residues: CASPLSPREGCNEQFF. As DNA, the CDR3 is TGTGCCAGCCCTCTCTCCCCCCGCGAGGGTTGCAATGAGCAGTTCTTC.

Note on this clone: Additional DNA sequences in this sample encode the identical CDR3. The DNA of the CDR3 is TGTGCCAGCAGTCCCCCTGGGCAGACTTATGGCTACACCTTC. Translating gives CASSPPGQTYGYTF. J is TRBJ1-2 and V is TRBV28; the D is unclear. The CDR3 spans 14 residues. V was pared by 5 bases and J by 5 bases, with 15 bases between. Germline V CDR1 and CDR2: MDHEN, SYDVKM.

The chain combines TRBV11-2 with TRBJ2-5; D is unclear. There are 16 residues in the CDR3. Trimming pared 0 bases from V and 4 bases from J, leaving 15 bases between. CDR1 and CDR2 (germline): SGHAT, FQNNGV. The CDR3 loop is CASSLDLLGSGETQYF. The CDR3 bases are TGTGCCAGCAGCTTAGACCTGCTAGGATCGGGAGAGACCCAGTACTTC. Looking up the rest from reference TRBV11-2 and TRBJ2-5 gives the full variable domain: EAGVAQSPRYKIIEKRQSVAFWCNPISGHATLYWYQQILGQGPKLLIQFQNNGVVDDSQLPKDRFSAERLKGVDSTLKIQPAKLEDSAVYLCASSLDLLGSGETQYFGPGTRLLVL.

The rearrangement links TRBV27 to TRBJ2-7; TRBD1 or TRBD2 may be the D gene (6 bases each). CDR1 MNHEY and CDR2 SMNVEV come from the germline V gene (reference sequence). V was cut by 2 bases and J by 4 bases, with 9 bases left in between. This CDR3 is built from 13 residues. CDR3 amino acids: CASSLGGGYEQYF. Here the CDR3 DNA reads TGTGCCAGCAGTTTAGGAGGGGGGTACGAGCAGTACTTC.

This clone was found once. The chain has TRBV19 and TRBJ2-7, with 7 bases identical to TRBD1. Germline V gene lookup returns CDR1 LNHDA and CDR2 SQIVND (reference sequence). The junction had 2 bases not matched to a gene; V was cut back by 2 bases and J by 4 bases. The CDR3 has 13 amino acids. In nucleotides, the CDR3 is TGTGCCAGTAGTATAAACAGGGGTTACGAGCAGTACTTC. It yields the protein CASSINRGYEQYF.

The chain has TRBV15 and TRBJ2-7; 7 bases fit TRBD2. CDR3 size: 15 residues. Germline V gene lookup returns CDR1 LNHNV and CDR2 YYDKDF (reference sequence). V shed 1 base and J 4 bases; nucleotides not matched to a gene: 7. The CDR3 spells CATSRVVSGNYEQYF. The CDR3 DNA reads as TGTGCCACCAGCAGAGTGGTGAGCGGGAATTACGAGCAGTACTTC.

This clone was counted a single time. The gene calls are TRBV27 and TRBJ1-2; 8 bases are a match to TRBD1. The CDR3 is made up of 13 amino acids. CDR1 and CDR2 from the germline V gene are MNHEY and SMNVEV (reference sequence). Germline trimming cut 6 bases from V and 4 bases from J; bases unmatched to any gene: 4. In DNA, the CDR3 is TGTGCCAGCAGCAACAGGGGGATCTATGGCTACACCTTC. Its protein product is CASSNRGIYGYTF.

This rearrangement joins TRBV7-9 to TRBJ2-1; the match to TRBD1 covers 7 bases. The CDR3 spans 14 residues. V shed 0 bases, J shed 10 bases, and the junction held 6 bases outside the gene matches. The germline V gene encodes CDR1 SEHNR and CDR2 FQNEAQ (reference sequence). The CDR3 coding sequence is TGTGCCAGCAGCTTAGCGGGACAGAAGGGCGAGCAGTTCTTC. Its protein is CASSLAGQKGEQFF.

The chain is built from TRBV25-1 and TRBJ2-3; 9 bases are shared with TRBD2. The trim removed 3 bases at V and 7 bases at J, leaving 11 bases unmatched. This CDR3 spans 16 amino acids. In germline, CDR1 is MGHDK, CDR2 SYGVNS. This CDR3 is CASSDVGGGVLNTQYF. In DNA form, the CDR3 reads TGTGCCAGCAGTGATGTAGGCGGGGGGGTCTTGAATACGCAGTATTTT.

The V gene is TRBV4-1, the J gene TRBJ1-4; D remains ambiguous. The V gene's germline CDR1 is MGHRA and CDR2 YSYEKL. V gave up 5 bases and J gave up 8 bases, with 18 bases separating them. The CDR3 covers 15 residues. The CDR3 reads CASSEGIWRPEKLFF. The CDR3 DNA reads TGCGCCAGCAGCGAAGGGATTTGGAGGCCCGAAAAACTGTTTTTT.

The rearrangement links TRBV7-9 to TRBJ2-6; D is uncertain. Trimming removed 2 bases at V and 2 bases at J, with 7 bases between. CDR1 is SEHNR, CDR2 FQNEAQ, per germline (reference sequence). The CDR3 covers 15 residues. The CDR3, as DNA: TGTGCCAGCAGCTTAAGAGATGCTGGGGCCAACGTCCTGACTTTC. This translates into CASSLRDAGANVLTF.

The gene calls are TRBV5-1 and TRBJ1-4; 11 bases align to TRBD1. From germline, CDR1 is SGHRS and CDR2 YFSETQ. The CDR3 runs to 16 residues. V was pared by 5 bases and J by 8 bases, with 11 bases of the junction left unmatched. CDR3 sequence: CASRISDRGPLEKLFF. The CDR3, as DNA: TGCGCCAGCAGGATCTCGGACAGGGGGCCGTTGGAAAAACTGTTTTTT. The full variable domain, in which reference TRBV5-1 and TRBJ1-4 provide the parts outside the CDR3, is KAGVTQTPRYLIKTRGQQVTLSCSPISGHRSVSWYQQTPGQGLQFLFEYFSETQRNKGNFPGRFSGRQFSNSRSEMNVSTLELGDSALYLCASRISDRGPLEKLFFGSGTQLSVL.

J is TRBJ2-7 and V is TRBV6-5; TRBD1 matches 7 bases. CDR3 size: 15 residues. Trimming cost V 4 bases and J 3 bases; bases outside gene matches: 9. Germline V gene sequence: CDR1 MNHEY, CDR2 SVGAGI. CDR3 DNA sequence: TGTGCCAGCAGTTCGCTGACAGGGAACATCTACGAGCAGTACTTC. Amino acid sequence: CASSSLTGNIYEQYF.

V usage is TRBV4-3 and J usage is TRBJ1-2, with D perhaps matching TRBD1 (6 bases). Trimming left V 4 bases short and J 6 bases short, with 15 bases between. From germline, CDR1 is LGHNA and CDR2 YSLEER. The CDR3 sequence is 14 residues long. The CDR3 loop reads CASSLKPGEHGYTF. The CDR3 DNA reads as TGCGCCAGCAGCCTGAAGCCAGGGGAGCATGGCTACACCTTC.

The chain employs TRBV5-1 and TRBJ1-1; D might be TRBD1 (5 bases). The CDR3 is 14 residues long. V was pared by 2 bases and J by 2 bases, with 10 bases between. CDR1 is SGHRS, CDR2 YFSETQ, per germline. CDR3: CASSFAGSNTEAFF. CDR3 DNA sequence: TGCGCCAGCAGCTTCGCAGGGTCTAACACTGAAGCTTTCTTT.

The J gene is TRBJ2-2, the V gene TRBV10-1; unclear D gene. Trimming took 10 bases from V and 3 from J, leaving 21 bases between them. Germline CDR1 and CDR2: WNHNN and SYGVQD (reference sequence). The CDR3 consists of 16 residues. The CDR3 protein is CATGWAENADTGELFF. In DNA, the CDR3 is TGCGCCACCGGGTGGGCGGAAAATGCAGACACCGGGGAGCTGTTTTTT.

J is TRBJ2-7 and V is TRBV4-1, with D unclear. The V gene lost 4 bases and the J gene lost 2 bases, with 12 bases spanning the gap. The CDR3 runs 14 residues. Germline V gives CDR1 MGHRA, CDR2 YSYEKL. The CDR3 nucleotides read TGCGCCAGCAGCCCCGGCCCTCCGACCTACGAGCAGTACTTC. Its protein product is CASSPGPPTYEQYF.

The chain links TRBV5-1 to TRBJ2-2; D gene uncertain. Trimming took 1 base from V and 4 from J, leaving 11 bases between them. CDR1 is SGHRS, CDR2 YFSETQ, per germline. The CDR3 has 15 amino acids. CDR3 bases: TGCGCCAGCAGCTTGAAAGAGTTGGGCACCGGGGAGCTGTTTTTT. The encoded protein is CASSLKELGTGELFF.

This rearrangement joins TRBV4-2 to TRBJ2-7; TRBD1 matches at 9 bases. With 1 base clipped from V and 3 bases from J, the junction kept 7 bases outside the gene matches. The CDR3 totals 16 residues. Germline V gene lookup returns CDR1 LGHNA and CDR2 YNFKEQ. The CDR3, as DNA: TGTGCCAGCAGCCAAGCATCCCGACAGGGGGACTACGAGCAGTACTTC. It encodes CASSQASRQGDYEQYF.